These 10 T cell receptor beta chains were all obtained from the same sample, sequenced in a study of CD8 T cells in Susac syndrome. RNA was extracted with the RNeasy kit, and a quantity of roughly 0.5 to 1 ug was reverse transcribed using random hexamers. TCRdb re-analysed the immunoSEQ multiplex PCR reads in MiXCR, keeping a single row per CDR3 protein. The repertoire holds 71,000 or so distinct CDR3 sequences, with 93% as singletons. The source material was CD4+ T cells from PBMCs. The receptor set was obtained from a human donor with Susac syndrome.

The chain joins TRBV30 to TRBJ1-2; unclear D gene. The ends were cut back, 0 bases at V and 4 bases at J, with 6 bases in the middle. Germline CDR1 and CDR2: GTSNPN and SVGIG (reference sequence). CDR3 length: 12 residues. CDR3 protein: CAWSVAFYGYTF. The CDR3 DNA sequence: TGTGCCTGGAGTGTAGCTTTCTATGGCTACACCTTC.

The rearrangement uses TRBV2 and TRBJ2-1, with TRBD1 matching over 8 bases. The CDR3 runs 14 residues. Germline loops: CDR1 SNHLY, CDR2 FYNNEI. V trimming: 4 bases; J trimming: 5 bases; junction bases outside the gene matches: 4. For the CDR3, the DNA is TGTGCCAGCAGTGGCGACAGGGGCCACAATGAGCAGTTCTTC. Translating it yields CASSGDRGHNEQFF. Drawing the rest from reference TRBV2 and TRBJ2-1, the complete variable domain is EPEVTQTPSHQVTQMGQEVILRCVPISNHLYFYWYRQILGQKVEFLVSFYNNEISEKSEIFDDQFSVERPDGSNFTLKIRSTKLEDSAMYFCASSGDRGHNEQFFGPGTRLTVL.

This clonotype was found a few times. The chain uses TRBV14 and TRBJ2-3; D is unclear. The CDR3 extends over 12 amino acids. Per the germline V gene, CDR1 is SGHDN and CDR2 is FVKESK. V shed 1 base and J shed 3 bases, with 2 bases lying between them. The CDR3 nucleotides are TGTGCCAGCAGCCAAGTTACAGATACGCAGTATTTT. Protein product: CASSQVTDTQYF.

This clonotype was picked up one time. The chain carries TRBV12-3 or TRBV12-4 and TRBJ2-5; 8 bases are a match to TRBD2. J was trimmed by 0 bases and V by 1 base; bases with no gene match: 1. The CDR3 loop spans 15 amino acids. The CDR3 region is CASSLVRGDQETQYF. The CDR3 nucleotides are TGTGCCAGCAGTTTAGTGCGGGGGGACCAAGAGACCCAGTACTTC.

V and J are TRBV20-1 and TRBJ2-5; D unresolved. The CDR3 extends over 15 amino acids. The germline V gene has CDR1 DFQATT and CDR2 SNEGSKA (reference sequence). Trimming left V 0 bases short and J 7 bases short, with 18 bases between. CDR3 residues: CSARDAQAGIWTQYF. Here the CDR3 DNA reads TGCAGTGCTAGAGATGCCCAAGCCGGAATATGGACCCAGTACTTC.

V and J are TRBV14 and TRBJ2-2, with D tentatively TRBD1 or TRBD2 (5 bases each). V was cut by 3 bases and J by 0 bases, with 8 bases left in between. The germline V gene encodes CDR1 SGHDN and CDR2 FVKESK. The CDR3 is 15 residues long. The CDR3 sequence: CASSQRGANTGELFF. CDR3 sequence (DNA): TGTGCCAGCAGCCAGAGGGGTGCGAACACCGGGGAGCTGTTTTTT.

Only a few counts were recorded for this clonotype. V gene TRBV7-3 combines with J gene TRBJ2-7; 9 bases are a match to TRBD2. The V gene's germline CDR1 is SGHTA and CDR2 FQGTGA. CDR3 length equals 15 residues. The trim removed 2 bases at V and 3 bases at J, leaving 5 bases unmatched. CDR3 DNA sequence: TGTGCCAGCAGCTTAGCTAGCGGGGCCCTCTACGAGCAGTACTTC. Encoded protein: CASSLASGALYEQYF.

This chain links TRBV20-1 with TRBJ1-4; D unresolved. CDR3 length: 12 residues. The V end lost 3 bases, the J end lost 4 bases, and 6 bases lay between the germline ends. Germline V gene lookup returns CDR1 DFQATT and CDR2 SNEGSKA (reference sequence). As DNA, the CDR3 is TGCAGTGCTAGGACCTATAATGAAAAACTGTTTTTT. Translated: CSARTYNEKLFF.

The V gene is TRBV29-1, the J gene TRBJ2-1; possibly TRBD1 for D (8 bases). The CDR3 contains 15 residues. Trimming pared 5 bases from V and 7 bases from J, leaving 21 bases between. Germline values: CDR1 SQVTM, CDR2 ANQGSEA. The CDR3 coding sequence is TGCAGCGTTAGACTACAGGGGGGGACGCTAAATGAGCAGTTCTTC. Translated: CSVRLQGGTLNEQFF.

The genes are TRBV7-2 and TRBJ2-7; D is ambiguous. The CDR3 extends over 16 amino acids. V dropped 9 bases and J dropped 2 bases, with 23 bases sitting between them. The germline gives CDR1 SGHTA, CDR2 FQGNSA. The CDR3 sequence: CASYPKLEYRTYEQYF. CDR3 nucleotides: TGTGCCAGTTATCCAAAGCTAGAATACCGTACCTACGAGCAGTACTTC.